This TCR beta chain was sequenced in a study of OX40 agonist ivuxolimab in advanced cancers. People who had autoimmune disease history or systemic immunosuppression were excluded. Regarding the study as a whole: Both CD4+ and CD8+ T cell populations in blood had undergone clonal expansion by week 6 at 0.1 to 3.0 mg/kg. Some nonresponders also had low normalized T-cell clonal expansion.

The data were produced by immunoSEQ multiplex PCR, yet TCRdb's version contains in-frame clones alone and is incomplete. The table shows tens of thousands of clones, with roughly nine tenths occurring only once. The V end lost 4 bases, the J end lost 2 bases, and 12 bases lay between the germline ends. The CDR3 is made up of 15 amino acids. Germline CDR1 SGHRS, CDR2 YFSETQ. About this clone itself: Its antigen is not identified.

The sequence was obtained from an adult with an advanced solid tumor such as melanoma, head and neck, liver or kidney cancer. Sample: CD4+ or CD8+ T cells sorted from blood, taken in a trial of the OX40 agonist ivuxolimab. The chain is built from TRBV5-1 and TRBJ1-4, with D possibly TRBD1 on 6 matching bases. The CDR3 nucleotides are TGCGCCAGCAGCACAAGGGGGAGGACTAATGAAAAACTGTTTTTT. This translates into CASSTRGRTNEKLFF.